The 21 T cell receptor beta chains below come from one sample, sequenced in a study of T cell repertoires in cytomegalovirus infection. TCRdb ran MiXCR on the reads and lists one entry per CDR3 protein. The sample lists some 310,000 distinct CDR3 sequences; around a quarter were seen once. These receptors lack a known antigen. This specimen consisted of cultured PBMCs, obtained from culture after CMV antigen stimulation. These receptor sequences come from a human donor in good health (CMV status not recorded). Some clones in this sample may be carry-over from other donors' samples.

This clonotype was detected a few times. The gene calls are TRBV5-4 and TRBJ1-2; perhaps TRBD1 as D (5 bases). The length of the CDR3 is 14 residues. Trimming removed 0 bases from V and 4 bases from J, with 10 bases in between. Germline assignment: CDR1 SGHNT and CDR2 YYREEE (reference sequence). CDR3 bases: TGTGCCAGCAGCTTGGACCCAGGGAGCTATGGCTACACCTTC. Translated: CASSLDPGSYGYTF.

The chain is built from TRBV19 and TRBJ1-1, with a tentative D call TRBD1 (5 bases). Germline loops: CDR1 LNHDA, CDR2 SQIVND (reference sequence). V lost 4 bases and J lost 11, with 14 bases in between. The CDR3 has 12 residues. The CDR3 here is CASSTTDSRAFF. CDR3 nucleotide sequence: TGTGCCAGTAGTACCACCGACAGTAGGGCTTTCTTT.

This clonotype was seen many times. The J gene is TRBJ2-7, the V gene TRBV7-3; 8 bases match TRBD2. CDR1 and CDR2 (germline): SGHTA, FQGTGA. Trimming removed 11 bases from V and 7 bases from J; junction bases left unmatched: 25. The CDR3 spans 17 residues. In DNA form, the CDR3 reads TGTGCCGCCCCGTGGAGGCAGGGACTAGTCCAAACGAGGGAGCAGTACTTC. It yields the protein CAAPWRQGLVQTREQYF.

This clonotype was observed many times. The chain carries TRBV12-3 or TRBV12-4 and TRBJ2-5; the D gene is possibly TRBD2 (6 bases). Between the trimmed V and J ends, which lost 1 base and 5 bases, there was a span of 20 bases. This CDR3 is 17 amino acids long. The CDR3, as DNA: TGTGCCAGCAGTTTAGTATTCCGGGGGAGAGTAGGCGAGACCCAGTACTTC. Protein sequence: CASSLVFRGRVGETQYF.

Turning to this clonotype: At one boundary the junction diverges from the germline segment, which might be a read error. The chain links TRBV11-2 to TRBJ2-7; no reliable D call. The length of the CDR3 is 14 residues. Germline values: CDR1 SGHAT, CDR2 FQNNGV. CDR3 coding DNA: TGTGCCAGAAGCTTAGGCAGGCAATCCTACGAGCAGTACTTC. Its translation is CARSLGRQSYEQYF.

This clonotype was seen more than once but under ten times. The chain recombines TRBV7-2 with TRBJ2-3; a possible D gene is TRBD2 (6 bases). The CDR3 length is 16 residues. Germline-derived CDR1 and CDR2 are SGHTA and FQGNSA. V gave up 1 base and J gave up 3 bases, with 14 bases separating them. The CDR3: CASSLGRGSGTDTQYF. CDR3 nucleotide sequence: TGTGCCAGCAGCTTAGGGCGGGGCTCGGGAACAGATACGCAGTATTTT.

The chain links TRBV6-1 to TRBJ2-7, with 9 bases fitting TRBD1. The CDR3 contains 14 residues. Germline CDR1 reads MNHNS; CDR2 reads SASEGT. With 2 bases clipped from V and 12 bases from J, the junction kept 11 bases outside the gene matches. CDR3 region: CASSEPGQGKAAYF. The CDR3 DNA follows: TGTGCCAGCAGTGAACCGGGACAGGGAAAGGCGGCGTACTTC.

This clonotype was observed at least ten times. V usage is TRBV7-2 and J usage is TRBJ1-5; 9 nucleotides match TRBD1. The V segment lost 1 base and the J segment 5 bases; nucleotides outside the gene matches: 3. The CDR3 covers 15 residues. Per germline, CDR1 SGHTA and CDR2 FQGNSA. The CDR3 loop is CASSLGTGAYQPQHF. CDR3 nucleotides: TGTGCCAGCAGCTTAGGGACAGGGGCATATCAGCCCCAGCATTTT.

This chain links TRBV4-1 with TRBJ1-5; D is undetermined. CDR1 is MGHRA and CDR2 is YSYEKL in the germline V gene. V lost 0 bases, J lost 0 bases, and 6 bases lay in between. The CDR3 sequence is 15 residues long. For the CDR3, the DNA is TGCGCCAGCAGCCAAGAACCTCATAGCAATCAGCCCCAGCATTTT. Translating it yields CASSQEPHSNQPQHF.

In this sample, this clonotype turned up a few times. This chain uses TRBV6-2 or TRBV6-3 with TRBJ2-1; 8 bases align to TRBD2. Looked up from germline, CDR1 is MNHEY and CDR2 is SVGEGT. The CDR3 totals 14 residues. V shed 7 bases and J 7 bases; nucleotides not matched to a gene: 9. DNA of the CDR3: TGTGCCAGCAAGTCCGGGACTAGGAGGAATGAGCAGTTCTTC. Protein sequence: CASKSGTRRNEQFF.

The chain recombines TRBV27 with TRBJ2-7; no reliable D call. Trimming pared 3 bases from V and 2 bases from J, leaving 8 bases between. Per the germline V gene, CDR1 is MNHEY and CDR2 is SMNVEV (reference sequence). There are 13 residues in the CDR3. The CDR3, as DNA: TGTGCCAGCAGTTTGAATCCCCCCTACGAGCAGTACTTC. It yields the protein CASSLNPPYEQYF.

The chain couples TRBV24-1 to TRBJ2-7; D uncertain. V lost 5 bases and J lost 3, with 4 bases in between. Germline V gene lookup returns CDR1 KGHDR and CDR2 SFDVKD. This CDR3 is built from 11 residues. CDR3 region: CATSGGYEQYF. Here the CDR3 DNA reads TGTGCCACCAGTGGGGGCTACGAGCAGTACTTC.

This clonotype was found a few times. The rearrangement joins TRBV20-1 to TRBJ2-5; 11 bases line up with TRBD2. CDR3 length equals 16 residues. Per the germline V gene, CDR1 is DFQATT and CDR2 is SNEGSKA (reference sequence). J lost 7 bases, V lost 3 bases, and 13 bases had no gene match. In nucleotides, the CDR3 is TGCAGTGCTAGGATCGGGACTAGCGGACGTTACGGGACCCAGTACTTC. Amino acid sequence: CSARIGTSGRYGTQYF.

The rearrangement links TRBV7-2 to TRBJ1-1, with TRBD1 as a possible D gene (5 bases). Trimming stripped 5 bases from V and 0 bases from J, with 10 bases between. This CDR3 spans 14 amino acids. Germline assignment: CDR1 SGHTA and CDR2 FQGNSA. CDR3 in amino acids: CASSARQMNTEAFF. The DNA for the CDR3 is TGTGCCAGCAGCGCCCGACAGATGAACACTGAAGCTTTCTTT.

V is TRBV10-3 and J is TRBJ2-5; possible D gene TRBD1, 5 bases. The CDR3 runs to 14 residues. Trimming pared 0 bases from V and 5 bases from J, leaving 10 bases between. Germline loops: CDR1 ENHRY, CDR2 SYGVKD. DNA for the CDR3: TGTGCCATCAGTGAGTCGTCAGGGCAGGAGACCCAGTACTTC. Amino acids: CAISESSGQETQYF.

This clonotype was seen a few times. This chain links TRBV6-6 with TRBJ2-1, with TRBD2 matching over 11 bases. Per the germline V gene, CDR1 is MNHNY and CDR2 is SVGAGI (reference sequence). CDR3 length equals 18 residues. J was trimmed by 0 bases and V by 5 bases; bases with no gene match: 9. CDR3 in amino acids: CASSRTSGQITSYNEQFF. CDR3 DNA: TGTGCCAGCAGTCGGACTAGCGGGCAGATAACCTCCTACAATGAGCAGTTCTTC.

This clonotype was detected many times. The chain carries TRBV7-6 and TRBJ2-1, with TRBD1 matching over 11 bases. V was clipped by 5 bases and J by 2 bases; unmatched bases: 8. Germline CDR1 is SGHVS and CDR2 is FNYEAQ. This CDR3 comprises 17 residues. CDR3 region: CASSSRDRGFAYNEQFF. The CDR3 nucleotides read TGTGCCAGCAGCAGCCGGGACAGGGGGTTCGCCTACAATGAGCAGTTCTTC.

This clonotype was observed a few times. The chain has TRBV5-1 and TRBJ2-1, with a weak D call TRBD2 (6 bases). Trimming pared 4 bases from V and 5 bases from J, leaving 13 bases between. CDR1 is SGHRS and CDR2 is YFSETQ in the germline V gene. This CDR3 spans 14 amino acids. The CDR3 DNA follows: TGCGCCAGCAGCCGAGCGGGTGGTAACAATGAGCAGTTCTTC. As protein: CASSRAGGNNEQFF.

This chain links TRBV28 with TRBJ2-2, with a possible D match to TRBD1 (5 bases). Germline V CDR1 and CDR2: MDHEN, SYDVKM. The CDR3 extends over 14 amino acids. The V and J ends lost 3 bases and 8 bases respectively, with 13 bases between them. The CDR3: CASSFLGQSGELFF. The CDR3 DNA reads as TGTGCCAGCAGTTTTCTGGGGCAGTCAGGGGAGCTGTTTTTT.

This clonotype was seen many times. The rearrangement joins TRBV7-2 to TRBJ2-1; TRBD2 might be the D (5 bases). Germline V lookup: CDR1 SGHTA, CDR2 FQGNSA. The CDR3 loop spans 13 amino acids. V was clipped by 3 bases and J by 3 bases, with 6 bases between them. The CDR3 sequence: CASSLDFYNEQFF. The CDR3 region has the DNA TGTGCCAGCAGCTTGGACTTCTACAATGAGCAGTTCTTC.

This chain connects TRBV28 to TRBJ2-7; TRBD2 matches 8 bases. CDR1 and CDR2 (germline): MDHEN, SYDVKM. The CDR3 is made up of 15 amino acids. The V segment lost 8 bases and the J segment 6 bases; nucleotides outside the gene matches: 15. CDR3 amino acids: CASVTGGRLGLEQYF. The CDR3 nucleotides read TGTGCCAGCGTGACGGGGGGGCGCCTAGGGCTCGAGCAGTACTTC.